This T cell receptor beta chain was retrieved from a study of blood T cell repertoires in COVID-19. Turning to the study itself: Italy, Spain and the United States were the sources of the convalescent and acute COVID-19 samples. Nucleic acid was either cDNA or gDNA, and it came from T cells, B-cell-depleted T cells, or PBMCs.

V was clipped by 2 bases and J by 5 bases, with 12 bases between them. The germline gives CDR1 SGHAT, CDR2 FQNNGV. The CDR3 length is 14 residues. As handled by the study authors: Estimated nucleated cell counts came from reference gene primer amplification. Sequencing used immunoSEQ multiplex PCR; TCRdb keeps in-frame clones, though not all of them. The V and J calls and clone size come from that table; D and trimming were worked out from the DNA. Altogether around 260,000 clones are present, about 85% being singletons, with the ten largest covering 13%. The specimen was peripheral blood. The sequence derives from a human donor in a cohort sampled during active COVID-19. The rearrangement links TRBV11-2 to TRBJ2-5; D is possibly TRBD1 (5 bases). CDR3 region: CASSLLPGIETQYF. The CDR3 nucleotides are TGTGCCAGCAGCTTATTACCAGGGATCGAGACCCAGTACTTC.